Shown below are 12 T cell receptor beta chains from a single sample sequenced in a study of blood T cells in healthy people across ages. The use of a sample-barcoded 5' primer and a J-beta primer mix characterized a second PCR of roughly 6 to 11 cycles. TCRdb reprocessed the 5' RACE reads via MiXCR and lists one record per CDR3 protein. In the table there are about a million distinct CDR3 sequences, about 44% of which are singletons. Sample: blood. Receptor source: a man aged 25-40 years in good health.

In this sample, this clonotype turned up a few times. The V call is TRBV10-3, the J call TRBJ2-7, with 8 bases fitting TRBD1. With V trimmed by 4 bases and J by 1 base, 6 bases remained unmatched. Germline CDR1 ENHRY, CDR2 SYGVKD. The CDR3 covers 15 residues. The CDR3 reads CAISVRDRGSYEQYF. CDR3 DNA sequence: TGTGCCATCAGTGTTCGAGACAGGGGATCCTACGAGCAGTACTTC.

A few counts support this clonotype. This chain joins TRBV11-1 and TRBJ2-3; either TRBD1 or TRBD2 may fit D (5 bases each). The ends were cut back, 4 bases at V and 2 bases at J, with 10 bases in the middle. This CDR3 comprises 14 residues. Germline V gene data show CDR1 as SGHAT and CDR2 as FQDESV (reference sequence). For the CDR3, the DNA is TGTGCCAGCAGCTGGGACCAGTACACAGATACGCAGTATTTT. It codes for CASSWDQYTDTQYF.

This clonotype was seen only a few times. CDR3 region: CASSLSIGRGNTGELFF. The CDR3 nucleotides are TGTGCCAGCAGCTTATCCATCGGGCGGGGGAACACCGGGGAGCTGTTTTTT. The chain is built from TRBV7-2 and TRBJ2-2; perhaps TRBD2 as D (6 bases). V dropped 2 bases and J dropped 1 base, with 14 bases sitting between them. The germline V gene encodes CDR1 SGHTA and CDR2 FQGNSA. The CDR3 length is 17 residues.

The gene calls are TRBV6-6 and TRBJ1-1; D gene ambiguous. This CDR3 contains 11 residues. V lost 6 bases to trimming and J lost 9 bases, with 11 bases between them. Germline lookup yields CDR1 MNHNY and CDR2 SVGAGI (reference sequence). The CDR3 DNA sequence: TGTGCCAGCAGCCCAGGTTCGAAAGCTTTCTTT. This sequence encodes CASSPGSKAFF.

This chain links TRBV20-1 with TRBJ2-2, with TRBD2 matching over 13 bases. With V trimmed by 5 bases and J by 5 bases, 11 bases remained unmatched. CDR1 DFQATT and CDR2 SNEGSKA come from the germline V gene (reference sequence). This CDR3 is 17 amino acids long. The DNA for the CDR3 is TGCAGTGCTGGTACTAGCGGGGGGGCCCCTCGTACCGGGGAGCTGTTTTTT. It yields the protein CSAGTSGGAPRTGELFF.

The chain uses TRBV29-1 and TRBJ2-5; D is unclear. V was shortened by 5 bases and J by 4 bases, with 11 bases between the two germline ends. The CDR3 consists of 12 residues. Germline CDR1 is SQVTM and CDR2 is ANQGSEA. CDR3 DNA: TGCAGCGTTCAAGGCGACCGAGAGACCCAGTACTTC. As protein: CSVQGDRETQYF.

This clonotype was counted between two and nine times. This rearrangement joins TRBV29-1 to TRBJ2-5, with a possible D match to TRBD2 (7 bases). This CDR3 has 12 residues. V gave up 5 bases and J gave up 7 bases, with 14 bases separating them. Germline loops: CDR1 SQVTM, CDR2 ANQGSEA. The CDR3 loop is CSVSGGRRTQYF. The DNA for the CDR3 is TGCAGCGTTTCGGGGGGCCGGAGGACCCAGTACTTC.

The sample holds a few counts of this clonotype. The gene calls are TRBV7-3 and TRBJ2-1, with 9 bases lining up with TRBD1. Per the germline V gene, CDR1 is SGHTA and CDR2 is FQGTGA. J was trimmed by 0 bases and V by 1 base; bases with no gene match: 7. The CDR3 runs 18 residues. The CDR3 here is CASSLMGTGRSSYNEQFF. For the CDR3, the DNA is TGTGCCAGCAGCTTAATGGGGACAGGGAGGAGCTCCTACAATGAGCAGTTCTTC.

Of note for this clonotype: One junction end does not reproduce the germline sequence, and a read error may be involved. This rearrangement joins TRBV2 to TRBJ2-1; 11 bases map to TRBD2. The CDR3 sequence is 14 residues long. Germline V gene lookup returns CDR1 SNHLY and CDR2 FYNNEI. CDR3 nucleotide sequence: TGTGCCAGCAAGGCGGGACTAGCGGACAATGAGCGGTTCTTC. Amino acids: CASKAGLADNERFF. The full variable domain, completed using reference TRBV2 and TRBJ2-1, is EPEVTQTPSHQVTQMGQEVILRCVPISNHLYFYWYRQILGQKVEFLVSFYNNEISEKSEIFDDQFSVERPDGSNFTLKIRSTKLEDSAMYFCASKAGLADNERFFGPGTRLTVL.

The chain carries TRBV7-2 and TRBJ1-5, with D hard to call. Trimming took off 7 bases at V and 2 bases at J, with 12 bases between the two ends. Germline V gives CDR1 SGHTA, CDR2 FQGNSA. This CDR3 contains 14 residues. CDR3 DNA: TGTGCCAGCACCGTGGGAAGGGGCAATCAGCCCCAGCATTTT. Amino acid sequence: CASTVGRGNQPQHF.

This clonotype has a handful of counts. The chain is built from TRBV12-3 or TRBV12-4 and TRBJ1-4; perhaps TRBD1 as D (6 bases). This CDR3 spans 18 amino acids. V was cut by 3 bases and J by 1 base, with 18 bases left in between. CDR3 coding DNA: TGTGCCAGCAGTTTTGCATTTGGGGGGCGCCTAACTAATGAAAAACTGTTTTTT. Protein product: CASSFAFGGRLTNEKLFF.

The rearrangement uses TRBV29-1 and TRBJ1-1; TRBD1 is a possible D gene (6 bases). Looked up from germline, CDR1 is SQVTM and CDR2 is ANQGSEA. V lost 5 bases and J 3 bases, leaving 10 bases between the germline ends. The CDR3 is made up of 12 amino acids. CDR3 amino acids: CSVKRTDTEAFF. CDR3 nucleotides: TGCAGCGTTAAGAGGACAGACACTGAAGCTTTCTTT.